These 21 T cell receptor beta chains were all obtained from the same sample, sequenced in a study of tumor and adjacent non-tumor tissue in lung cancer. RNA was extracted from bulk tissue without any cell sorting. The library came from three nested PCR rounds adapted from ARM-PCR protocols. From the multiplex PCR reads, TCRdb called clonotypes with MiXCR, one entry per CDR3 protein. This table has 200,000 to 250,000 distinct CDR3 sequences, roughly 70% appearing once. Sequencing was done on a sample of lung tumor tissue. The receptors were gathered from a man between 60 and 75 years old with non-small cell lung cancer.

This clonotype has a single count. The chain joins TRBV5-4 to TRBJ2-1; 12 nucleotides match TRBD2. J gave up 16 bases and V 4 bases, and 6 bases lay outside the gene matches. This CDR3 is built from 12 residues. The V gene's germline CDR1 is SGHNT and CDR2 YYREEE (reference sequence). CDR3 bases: TGTGCCAGCAGCCCCCTAGCGGGAGGGTATTTCTTC. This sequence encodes CASSPLAGGYFF. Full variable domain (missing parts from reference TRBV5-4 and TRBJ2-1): ETGVTQSPTHLIKTRGQQVTLRCSSQSGHNTVSWYQQALGQGPQFIFQYYREEENGRGNFPPRFSGLQFPNYSSELNVNALELDDSALYLCASSPLAGGYFFGPGTRLTVL.

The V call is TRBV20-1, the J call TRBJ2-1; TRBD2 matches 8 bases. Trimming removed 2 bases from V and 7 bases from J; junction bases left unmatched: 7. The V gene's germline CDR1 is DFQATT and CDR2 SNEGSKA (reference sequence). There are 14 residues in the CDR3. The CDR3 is CSARTGTSRNEQFF. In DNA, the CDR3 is TGCAGTGCTAGAACCGGGACTAGTAGGAATGAGCAGTTCTTC.

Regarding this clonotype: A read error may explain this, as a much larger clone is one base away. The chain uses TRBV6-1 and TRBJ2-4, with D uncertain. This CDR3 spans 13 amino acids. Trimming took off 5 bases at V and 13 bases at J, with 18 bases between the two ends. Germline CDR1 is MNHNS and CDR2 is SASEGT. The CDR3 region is CASSSSYESMQYF. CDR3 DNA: TGTGCCAGCAGTAGCTCCTACGAGAGCATGCAGTACTTC.

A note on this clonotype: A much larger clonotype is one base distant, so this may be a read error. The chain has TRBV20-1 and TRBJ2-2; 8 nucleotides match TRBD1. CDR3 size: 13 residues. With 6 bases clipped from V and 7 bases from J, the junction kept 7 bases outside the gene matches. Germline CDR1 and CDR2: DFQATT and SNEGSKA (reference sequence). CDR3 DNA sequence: TGCAGTGCCCCAAGGACAGGGTGCGGGGAGCTGTTTTTT. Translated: CSAPRTGCGELFF.

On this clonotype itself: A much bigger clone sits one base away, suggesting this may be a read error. Written as DNA, the CDR3 is TGCAGTGCTAGCGCGCGGGACAATCAGCCCCAGCATTTT. Its translation: CSASARDNQPQHF. The J gene is TRBJ1-5, the V gene TRBV20-1, with no clear D. Trimming removed 3 bases at V and 3 bases at J, with 9 bases between. The CDR3 runs to 13 residues. Germline V gene data show CDR1 as DFQATT and CDR2 as SNEGSKA (reference sequence).

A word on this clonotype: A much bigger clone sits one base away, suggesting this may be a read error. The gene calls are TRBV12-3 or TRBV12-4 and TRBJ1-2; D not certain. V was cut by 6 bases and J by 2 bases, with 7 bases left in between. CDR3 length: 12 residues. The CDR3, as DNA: TGTGCCAGCAGCATTACGAACTATGGCTACACCTTC. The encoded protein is CASSITNYGYTF.

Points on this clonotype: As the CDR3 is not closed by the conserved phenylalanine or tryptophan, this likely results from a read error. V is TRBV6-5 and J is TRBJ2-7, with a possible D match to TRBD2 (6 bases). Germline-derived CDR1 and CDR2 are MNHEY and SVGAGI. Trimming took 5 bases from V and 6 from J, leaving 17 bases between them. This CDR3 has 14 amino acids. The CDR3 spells CASSARDSLGEQYL. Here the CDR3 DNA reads TGTGCCAGCAGTGCCCGGGACTCTTTGGGCGAGCAGTACTTA.

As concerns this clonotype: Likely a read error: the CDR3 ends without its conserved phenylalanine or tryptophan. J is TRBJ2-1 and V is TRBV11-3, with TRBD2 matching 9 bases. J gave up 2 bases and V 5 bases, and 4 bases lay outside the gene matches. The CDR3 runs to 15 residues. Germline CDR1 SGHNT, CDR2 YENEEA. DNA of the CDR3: TGTGCCAGCAGCCCGTCTAGCGGGACCTACAATGAGCAGTTCTTA. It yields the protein CASSPSSGTYNEQFL.

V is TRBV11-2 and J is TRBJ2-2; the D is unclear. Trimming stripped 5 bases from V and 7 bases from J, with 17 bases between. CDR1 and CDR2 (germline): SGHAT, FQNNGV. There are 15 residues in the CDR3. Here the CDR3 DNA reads TGTGCCAGCAGCGAAGGTAGCCGAAGCATCGGGGAGCTGTTTTTT. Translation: CASSEGSRSIGELFF.

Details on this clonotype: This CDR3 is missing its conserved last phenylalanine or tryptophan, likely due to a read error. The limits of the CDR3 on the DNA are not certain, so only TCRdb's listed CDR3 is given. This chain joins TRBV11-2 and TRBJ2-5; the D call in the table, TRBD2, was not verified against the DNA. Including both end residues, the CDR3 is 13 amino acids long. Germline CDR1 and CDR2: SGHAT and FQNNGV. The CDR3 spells CASSLDQLAGVFL.

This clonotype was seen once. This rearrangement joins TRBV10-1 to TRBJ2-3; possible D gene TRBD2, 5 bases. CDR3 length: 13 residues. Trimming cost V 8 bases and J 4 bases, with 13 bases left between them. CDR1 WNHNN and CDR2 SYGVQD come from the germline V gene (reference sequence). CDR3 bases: TGCGCCAGCGATGAGCCCGGGGCAGATACGCAGTATTTT. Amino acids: CASDEPGADTQYF.

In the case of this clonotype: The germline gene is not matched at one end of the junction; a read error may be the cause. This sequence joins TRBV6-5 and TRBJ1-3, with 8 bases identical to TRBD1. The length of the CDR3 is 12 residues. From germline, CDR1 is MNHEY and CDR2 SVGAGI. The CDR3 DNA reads TGTACCAGCTTGGACAGGGCCAACACCATATATTTT. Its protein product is CTSLDRANTIYF.

The CDR3 is CASSPLETLHF. The CDR3 nucleotides are TGTGCCAGCAGTCCCCTAGAAACCCTCCACTTT. V and J are TRBV12-3 or TRBV12-4 and TRBJ1-6; D is unresolved. The CDR3 extends over 11 amino acids. Trimming took 5 bases from V and 14 from J, leaving 10 bases between them.

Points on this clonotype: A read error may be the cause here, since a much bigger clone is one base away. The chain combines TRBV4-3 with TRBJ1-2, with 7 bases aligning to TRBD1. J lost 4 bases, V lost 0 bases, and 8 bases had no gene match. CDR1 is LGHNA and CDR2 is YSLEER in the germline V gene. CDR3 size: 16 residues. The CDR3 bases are TGCGCCAGCAGCCAAGATCCGGGCAGGGGGTTCTATGGCTACACCTTC. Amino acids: CASSQDPGRGFYGYTF.

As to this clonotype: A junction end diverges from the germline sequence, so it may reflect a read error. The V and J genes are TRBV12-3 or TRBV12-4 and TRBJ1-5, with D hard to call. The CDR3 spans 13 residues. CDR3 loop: CASSKGSNRPQHF. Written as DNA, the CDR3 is TGTGCCAGCAGCAAGGGTTCCAATCGGCCCCAGCATTTT.

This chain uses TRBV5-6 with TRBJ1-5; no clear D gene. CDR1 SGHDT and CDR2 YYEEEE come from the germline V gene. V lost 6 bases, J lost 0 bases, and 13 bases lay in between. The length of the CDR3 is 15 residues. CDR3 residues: CASNSTAHSNQPQHF. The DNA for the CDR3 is TGTGCCAGCAACTCTACAGCGCATAGCAATCAGCCCCAGCATTTT.

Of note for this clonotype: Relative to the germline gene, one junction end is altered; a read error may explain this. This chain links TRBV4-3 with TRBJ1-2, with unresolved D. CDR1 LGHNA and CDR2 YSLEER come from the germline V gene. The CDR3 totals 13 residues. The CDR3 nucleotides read TGCGCCAACAGCCCCTCTGGGGAAGGTGGCTACTCCTTC. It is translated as CANSPSGEGGYSF.

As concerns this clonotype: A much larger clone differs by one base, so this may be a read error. The CDR3 region has the DNA TGCAGTGCCCCCCCGACAGGGAAGGAGACCCAGTACTTC. Translating gives CSAPPTGKETQYF. The genes are TRBV20-1 and TRBJ2-5, with 7 nucleotides matching TRBD1. Germline V gene sequence: CDR1 DFQATT, CDR2 SNEGSKA (reference sequence). This CDR3 spans 13 amino acids. With 6 bases clipped from V and 5 bases from J, the junction kept 9 bases outside the gene matches.

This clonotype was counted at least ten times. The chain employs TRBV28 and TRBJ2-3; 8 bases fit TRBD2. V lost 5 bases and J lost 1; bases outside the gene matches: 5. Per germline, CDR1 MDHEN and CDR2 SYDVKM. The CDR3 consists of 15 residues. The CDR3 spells CASSESGSGTDTQYF. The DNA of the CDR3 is TGTGCCAGCAGTGAGAGCGGGAGCGGCACAGATACGCAGTATTTT.

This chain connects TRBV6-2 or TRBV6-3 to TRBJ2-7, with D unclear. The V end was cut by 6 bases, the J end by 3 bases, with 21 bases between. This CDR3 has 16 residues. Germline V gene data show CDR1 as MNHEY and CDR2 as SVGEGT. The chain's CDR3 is CASREVHASRIYEQYF. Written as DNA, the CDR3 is TGTGCCAGCAGAGAAGTGCACGCGTCCAGGATCTACGAGCAGTACTTC.

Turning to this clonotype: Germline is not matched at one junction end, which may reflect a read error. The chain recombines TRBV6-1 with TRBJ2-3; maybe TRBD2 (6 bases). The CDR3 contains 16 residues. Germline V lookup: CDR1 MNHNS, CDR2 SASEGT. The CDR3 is CASSEASEGGQDTQYF. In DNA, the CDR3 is TGTGCCAGCAGTGAAGCGTCGGAAGGAGGGCAGGATACGCAATATTTT.